The 22 T cell receptor beta chains listed next were all sequenced from one sample in a study of cytomegalovirus exposure and HLA in healthy donors. The PCR was carried out with 60 Vbeta primers and 13 Jbeta primers. Clones were sequenced by immunoSEQ multiplex PCR, and TCRdb holds only the in-frame ones, with some missing. The sample shows 90,000 to 150,000 clones, 65% to 85% of them seen only once. Input material: PBMCs. Receptor source: a woman aged 40 to 50 in good health and CMV-seropositive.

This clone has just a few counts. V is TRBV1 and J is TRBJ1-2; the DNA was not used to check the table's D call, TRBD1. TRBV1 is noted as a pseudogene. The CDR3 contains 19 residues. This CDR3 reads CTSSPWAKAGGRDHYGYTF. The CDR3 DNA sequence: TGCACCAGCAGCCCATGGGCCAAGGCAGGGGGCAGAGACCACTATGGCTACACCTTC.

The V call is TRBV28, the J call TRBJ1-4, with TRBD1 matching 8 bases. The germline gives CDR1 MDHEN, CDR2 SYDVKM. The CDR3 spans 14 residues. Unmatched junction bases numbered 7, after V lost 5 bases and J lost 8 bases. The CDR3, as DNA: TGTGCCAGCAGTCAGGGACAGGAGGGGGAAAAACTGTTTTTT. Amino acids: CASSQGQEGEKLFF.

V is TRBV7-3 and J is TRBJ2-2, with D possibly matching TRBD1 (6 bases). Germline V gene lookup returns CDR1 SGHTA and CDR2 FQGTGA. V was shortened by 5 bases and J by 0 bases, with 13 bases between the two germline ends. The CDR3 length is 16 residues. The CDR3, as DNA: TGTGCCAGCAGCCCCCAACAGGGCCCGAACACCGGGGAGCTGTTTTTT. It encodes CASSPQQGPNTGELFF.

This chain joins TRBV11-3 and TRBJ2-3, with D perhaps matching TRBD1 (6 bases). Germline-derived CDR1 and CDR2 are SGHNT and YENEEA. Trimming pared 0 bases from V and 2 bases from J, leaving 9 bases between. This CDR3 region has 15 residues. CDR3 sequence (DNA): TGTGCCAGCAGCTTAGAGGGGGCAACCACAGATACGCAGTATTTT. Encoded protein: CASSLEGATTDTQYF.

This clone occurred a few times. The chain carries TRBV6-6 and TRBJ1-1, with 8 bases lining up with TRBD1. The CDR3 runs 16 residues. Germline V CDR1 and CDR2: MNHNY, SVGAGI (reference sequence). With V trimmed by 6 bases and J by 0 bases, 9 bases remained unmatched. The CDR3 bases are TGTGCCAGCAGCCCTTTTCCGGGACAGGTGAACACTGAAGCTTTCTTT. Translation gives CASSPFPGQVNTEAFF.

V usage is TRBV2 and J usage is TRBJ2-2; 11 nucleotides agree with TRBD1. This CDR3 is built from 13 residues. CDR1 SNHLY and CDR2 FYNNEI come from the germline V gene. Trimming at V came to 8 bases and at J to 6 bases, leaving 2 bases not matched to a gene. CDR3 coding DNA: TGTGCCAGCGGGACAGGGGGAGCCGGGGAGCTGTTTTTT. Its protein is CASGTGGAGELFF.

Notes on this clone: The sample has other DNA sequences that encode this CDR3 too. The chain has TRBV5-1 and TRBJ2-3; TRBD2 aligns across 9 bases. The ends lost 2 bases at V and 0 bases at J; junction bases unmatched: 1. Germline V gene lookup returns CDR1 SGHRS and CDR2 YFSETQ. The CDR3 has 15 residues. CDR3 protein: CASSLTSGSTDTQYF. The CDR3 DNA sequence: TGCGCCAGCAGCTTAACTAGCGGGAGCACAGATACGCAGTATTTT.

The chain couples TRBV5-1 to TRBJ1-2; 8 nucleotides line up with TRBD1. V was clipped by 2 bases and J by 3 bases; unmatched bases: 6. CDR1 SGHRS and CDR2 YFSETQ come from the germline V gene. The CDR3 runs 15 residues. DNA for the CDR3: TGCGCCAGCAGCTTCGCCCAGACAGGGGACTATGGCTACACCTTC. This gives the protein CASSFAQTGDYGYTF.

This clone showed up just a few times. This chain connects TRBV6-5 to TRBJ1-2, with 8 bases lining up with TRBD1. Germline V CDR1 and CDR2: MNHEY, SVGAGI. The CDR3 runs 15 residues. With 2 bases clipped from V and 8 bases from J, the junction kept 10 bases outside the gene matches. CDR3 loop: CASSYTSITGGGYTF. The DNA of the CDR3 is TGTGCCAGCAGTTACACCTCCATCACAGGGGGGGGCTACACCTTC.

This rearrangement joins TRBV6-5 to TRBJ2-3; a possible D gene is TRBD1 (6 bases). CDR3 length equals 14 residues. V lost 9 bases and J 0 bases, leaving 13 bases between the germline ends. Germline CDR1 reads MNHEY; CDR2 reads SVGAGI. This chain's CDR3 is CASHRDTSTDTQYF. The CDR3 DNA reads as TGTGCCAGTCATCGGGACACTAGCACAGATACGCAGTATTTT.

With regard to this clone: Additional DNA sequences in this sample encode the identical CDR3. V usage is TRBV6-5 and J usage is TRBJ1-2; 7 nucleotides agree with TRBD1. The CDR3 length is 13 residues. V dropped 6 bases and J dropped 2; count of bases not matched to a gene: 3. Germline V CDR1 and CDR2: MNHEY, SVGAGI. Here the CDR3 reads CASRLTGNYGYTF. The CDR3 coding sequence is TGTGCCAGCAGACTGACAGGGAACTATGGCTACACCTTC.

The J gene is TRBJ2-1, the V gene TRBV6-4; a possible D gene is TRBD2 (6 bases). Trimming took off 1 base at V and 10 bases at J, with 8 bases between the two ends. This CDR3 is 12 amino acids long. CDR1 is MRHNA and CDR2 is SNTAGT in the germline V gene. CDR3 nucleotides: TGTGCCAGCAGTGACTTGGCGGGAGAGCAGTTCTTC. This translates into CASSDLAGEQFF.

The V gene is TRBV28, the J gene TRBJ2-7, with unresolved D. CDR1 is MDHEN, CDR2 SYDVKM, per germline. V was trimmed by 2 bases and J by 4 bases, leaving 12 bases between them. The CDR3 totals 14 residues. The CDR3 protein is CASSLPRHEYEQYF. The CDR3, as DNA: TGTGCCAGCAGTTTACCCAGGCACGAGTACGAGCAGTACTTC.

V and J are TRBV5-6 and TRBJ2-5; 7 nucleotides match TRBD1. This CDR3 has 15 residues. Germline trimming cut 2 bases from V and 4 bases from J; bases unmatched to any gene: 8. CDR1 and CDR2 (germline): SGHDT, YYEEEE. The CDR3 DNA follows: TGTGCCAGCAGCTTTCCCTACCGGGACAGAGAGACCCAGTACTTC. Translation gives CASSFPYRDRETQYF. The whole variable domain, filled in from reference TRBV5-6 and TRBJ2-5, reads DAGVTQSPTHLIKTRGQQVTLRCSPKSGHDTVSWYQQALGQGPQFIFQYYEEEERQRGNFPDRFSGHQFPNYSSELNVNALLLGDSALYLCASSFPYRDRETQYFGPGTRLLVL.

The V gene is TRBV4-2, the J gene TRBJ1-2, with D possibly being TRBD1 (5 bases). Trimming cost V 2 bases and J 1 base, with 14 bases left between them. The CDR3 is 16 residues long. From germline, CDR1 is LGHNA and CDR2 YNFKEQ. The CDR3 reads CASSQFGGEGNYGYTF. The CDR3 coding sequence is TGTGCCAGCAGCCAATTCGGGGGTGAAGGTAACTATGGCTACACCTTC.

V and J are TRBV6-6 and TRBJ1-1; D might be TRBD1 (5 bases). The CDR3 loop spans 14 amino acids. With 8 bases removed from V and 0 bases from J, the gap between germline ends came to 13 bases. Germline CDR1 reads MNHNY; CDR2 reads SVGAGI (reference sequence). The CDR3 coding sequence is TGTGCCAGCCGAGGTGCAGGGCTGAACACTGAAGCTTTCTTT. It codes for CASRGAGLNTEAFF.

V is TRBV30 and J is TRBJ1-2; TRBD1 matches 11 bases. The CDR3 totals 13 residues. V was pared by 8 bases and J by 7 bases, with 9 bases of the junction left unmatched. The V gene's germline CDR1 is GTSNPN and CDR2 SVGIG (reference sequence). This CDR3 is CAGTPDRGLGYTF. The DNA of the CDR3 is TGTGCCGGAACCCCGGACAGGGGGCTTGGCTACACCTTC.

This clone is a singleton in its sample. The chain couples TRBV4-2 to TRBJ2-3; 8 positions agree with TRBD2. V lost 0 bases to trimming and J lost 1 base; unmatched junction nucleotides: 6. The CDR3 sequence is 17 residues long. Germline V gives CDR1 LGHNA, CDR2 YNFKEQ. The CDR3, as DNA: TGTGCCAGCAGCCAAGAGGGACTAGGACCTGGCACAGATACGCAGTATTTT. This sequence encodes CASSQEGLGPGTDTQYF.

The gene calls are TRBV5-1 and TRBJ2-7, with 10 bases identical to TRBD2. Germline CDR1 reads SGHRS; CDR2 reads YFSETQ. The CDR3 covers 18 residues. V shed 6 bases and J 5 bases; nucleotides not matched to a gene: 20. CDR3 sequence (DNA): TGCGCCAGCACCTACGGGGCTAGCGGGGGTACGGTATACCACGAGCAGTACTTC. Translating gives CASTYGASGGTVYHEQYF.

The rearrangement uses TRBV4-2 and TRBJ2-7; D may be TRBD2 (5 bases). The CDR3 totals 18 residues. Per the germline V gene, CDR1 is LGHNA and CDR2 is YNFKEQ. Deletions cut 0 bases from V and 2 bases from J, with 20 bases between. CDR3 in amino acids: CASSQDISGLTRAYEQYF. The CDR3 region has the DNA TGTGCCAGCAGCCAAGATATAAGCGGCCTTACGAGAGCCTACGAGCAGTACTTC.

This clone was seen more than once but under ten times. The DNA for the CDR3 is TGTGCCAGTAGTCCCCGAGGTAGGGCAGGGGATCAGCCCCAGCATTTT. This gives the protein CASSPRGRAGDQPQHF. This chain connects TRBV19 to TRBJ1-5; D is possibly TRBD1 (6 bases). Germline values: CDR1 LNHDA, CDR2 SQIVND (reference sequence). V lost 5 bases, J lost 5 bases, and 19 bases lay in between. This CDR3 spans 16 amino acids.

This chain connects TRBV5-1 to TRBJ2-1; D remains unclear. The CDR3 is 15 residues long. Germline V gene sequence: CDR1 SGHRS, CDR2 YFSETQ. V was trimmed by 4 bases and J by 7 bases, leaving 18 bases between them. CDR3 DNA: TGCGCCAGCAGCCAGATGACTTTAGAGGCGAATGAGCAGTTCTTC. Translating it yields CASSQMTLEANEQFF.